The entry below gives a single T cell receptor beta chain sequence along with its context. Its antigen is currently unknown. One end of the junction is discordant with germline, which a read error may explain. Germline values: CDR1 LGHDT, CDR2 YNNKEL (reference sequence). This CDR3 has 14 residues. Built from TCR beta cDNA, the libraries had unique molecular identifiers in them. MiXCR, applied by TCRdb to the PCR reads, yields one record per CDR3 protein. The sample gives around 190,000 distinct CDR3 sequences, 29% of which show up once; 3% to 4% is in the top ten. This specimen belongs to a study of post-analysis software for immune sequencing data. Study-level points and caveats: TRBV5-6, TRBV5-1 and TRBV20-1 were among several TRBV segments more frequent in patients than controls.

This sequence originates from a girl aged 2-17 years with multiple sclerosis. The sequencing input was blood. V and J are TRBV3-1 and TRBJ2-7; a weak D match, TRBD1 (5 bases). The CDR3 DNA reads TGTGCCAACAGCCAAGAGGCCAGGGCGCGAGAGCAGTACTTC. Amino acid sequence: CANSQEARAREQYF.